Below, 23 T cell receptor beta chains from the same sample are listed, as sequenced in a study of beta chain features in type 1 diabetes (dated by TCRdb to 2016 to 2019). Library preparation used the immunoSEQ multiplex PCR assay. All of the isolated RNA was reverse transcribed with the High Capacity cDNA Reverse Transcription Kit, so expressed TCRB transcripts were sequenced. Here the immuneACCESS table is served through TCRdb, limited to in-frame sequences with V and J called. Missing clones are a known gap in these copies; in checked studies unresolved V genes cover under half, and the rest lacks a known reason. This sample has nearly 250,000 clones in its table, and about 63% of those were observed once. Around 0.05% of the sample rests with the top ten. The material sequenced was naive CD4+ T cells from blood. Per the publication, the cell subset or site label means: true naive CD4+ T cells. Every receptor here comes from a man aged 25-40 years in good health.

The rearrangement uses TRBV29-1 and TRBJ2-1; the match to TRBD2 covers 7 bases. Germline lookup yields CDR1 SQVTM and CDR2 ANQGSEA. The length of the CDR3 is 14 residues. J gave up 7 bases and V 0 bases, and 6 bases lay outside the gene matches. The CDR3 sequence is CSVEDRGGRNEQFF. The DNA of the CDR3 is TGCAGCGTTGAAGATCGCGGCGGGAGAAATGAGCAGTTCTTC.

V is TRBV4-2 and J is TRBJ2-3; maybe TRBD2 (5 bases). This CDR3 spans 15 amino acids. Germline CDR1 is LGHNA and CDR2 is YNFKEQ. V was cut by 0 bases and J by 0 bases, with 7 bases left in between. CDR3: CASSQDPGSTDTQYF. CDR3 nucleotides: TGTGCCAGCAGCCAAGACCCGGGAAGCACAGATACGCAGTATTTT.

This sequence joins TRBV10-3 and TRBJ2-7, with D possibly TRBD2 on 5 matching bases. Trimming cost V 8 bases and J 5 bases, with 13 bases left between them. CDR3 length: 12 residues. Germline CDR1 reads ENHRY; CDR2 reads SYGVKD. CDR3 loop: CAIGRGPNEQYF. The DNA of the CDR3 is TGTGCCATCGGGAGAGGGCCCAACGAGCAGTACTTC.

This clone has only one observation. The chain combines TRBV9 with TRBJ2-5; 12 bases line up with TRBD2. With V trimmed by 0 bases and J by 1 base, 1 base remained unmatched. This CDR3 has 16 amino acids. In germline, CDR1 is SGDLS, CDR2 YYNGEE. The CDR3 coding sequence is TGTGCCAGCAGCGTAGTGGGACTAGCGGGCCAAGAGACCCAGTACTTC. This encodes CASSVVGLAGQETQYF.

The chain is built from TRBV6-5 and TRBJ2-7; 7 positions match TRBD1. V was clipped by 9 bases and J by 13 bases; unmatched bases: 6. Germline V lookup: CDR1 MNHEY, CDR2 SVGAGI. There are 9 residues in the CDR3. The CDR3 bases are TGTGCCAGAGACGGGACAGCCTACTTC. Amino acid sequence: CARDGTAYF.

This clone was seen more than once but under ten times. This chain links TRBV12-5 with TRBJ2-3, with D perhaps matching TRBD2 (5 bases). The V end was cut by 4 bases, the J end by 0 bases, with 11 bases between. Germline CDR1 LGHNT, CDR2 FRNRAP. This CDR3 has 15 residues. In DNA, the CDR3 is TGTGCTAGTGGTTCAGGACTTACTAGCACAGATACGCAGTATTTT. This gives the protein CASGSGLTSTDTQYF.

The chain employs TRBV6-6 and TRBJ2-1; D possibly corresponds to TRBD2 (5 bases). The CDR3 spans 11 residues. Looked up from germline, CDR1 is MNHNY and CDR2 is SVGAGI (reference sequence). V lost 6 bases to trimming and J lost 8 bases, with 8 bases between them. CDR3 coding DNA: TGTGCCAGCAGCCTACTAGATGAGCAGTTCTTC. This encodes CASSLLDEQFF.

This clone was observed a single time. At one end the junction does not follow the germline gene, possibly because of a read error. J is TRBJ2-6 and V is TRBV11-2; 10 nucleotides line up with TRBD1. CDR1 and CDR2 from the germline V gene are SGHAT and FQNNGV. The CDR3 is made up of 17 amino acids. CDR3 sequence (DNA): TGTGCCAGCAGCTCCCTGACAGGGGGCTCTGGGGCCAACGGCCTGACTTTC. It codes for CASSSLTGGSGANGLTF.

The J gene is TRBJ2-3, the V gene TRBV29-1; 9 bases map to TRBD2. V dropped 6 bases and J dropped 0; count of bases not matched to a gene: 10. Germline CDR1 SQVTM, CDR2 ANQGSEA. The CDR3 is made up of 16 amino acids. In nucleotides, the CDR3 is TGCAGCGTAGACCCACCGCTAGCGGGAAGCACAGATACGCAGTATTTT. It codes for CSVDPPLAGSTDTQYF.

This clone was found a few times. The chain recombines TRBV2 with TRBJ2-1; D is undetermined. The V end lost 7 bases, the J end lost 0 bases, and 10 bases lay between the germline ends. The CDR3 runs to 14 residues. Per the germline V gene, CDR1 is SNHLY and CDR2 is FYNNEI. CDR3 region: CASTGQSSYNEQFF. The CDR3 coding sequence is TGTGCCAGCACTGGGCAGAGCTCCTACAATGAGCAGTTCTTC.

The J gene is TRBJ2-5, the V gene TRBV25-1; tentative D call: TRBD2 (6 bases). This CDR3 has 13 amino acids. CDR1 MGHDK and CDR2 SYGVNS come from the germline V gene. Trimming shortened V by 7 bases and J by 11 bases, and 20 bases separated the two germline ends. The CDR3 protein is CASTGTPSIGQYF. DNA of the CDR3: TGTGCCAGCACCGGGACTCCCTCCATCGGGCAGTACTTC.

This clone was seen a few times. The chain has TRBV29-1 and TRBJ2-1; D is possibly TRBD2 (5 bases). Germline CDR1 and CDR2: SQVTM and ANQGSEA. The CDR3 runs to 12 residues. V was pared by 2 bases and J by 10 bases, with 12 bases between. The CDR3 here is CSVERVASEQFF. As DNA, the CDR3 is TGCAGCGTTGAACGGGTAGCTAGCGAGCAGTTCTTC.

The chain combines TRBV7-2 with TRBJ1-2; TRBD1 is a possible D gene (6 bases). Trimming cost V 6 bases and J 3 bases, with 11 bases left between them. Looked up from germline, CDR1 is SGHTA and CDR2 is FQGNSA. This CDR3 has 13 amino acids. Here the CDR3 reads CASRGGPDYGYTF. CDR3 nucleotides: TGTGCCAGCAGGGGGGGCCCGGACTATGGCTACACCTTC.

The gene calls are TRBV29-1 and TRBJ2-1, with D unclear. CDR3 length equals 11 residues. Trimming cost V 8 bases and J 3 bases, with 8 bases left between them. Germline CDR1 reads SQVTM; CDR2 reads ANQGSEA. CDR3 nucleotides: TGCAGCCCAAGGATCTACAATGAGCAGTTCTTC. Its protein product is CSPRIYNEQFF.

The rearrangement joins TRBV25-1 to TRBJ2-2; 9 bases line up with TRBD2. The J segment lost 4 bases and the V segment lost 7 bases, leaving 10 bases of the junction unmatched. Germline-derived CDR1 and CDR2 are MGHDK and SYGVNS. The CDR3 is 16 residues long. As DNA, the CDR3 is TGTGCCAGCACATTAAGGGCGGGAGGGAGCACCGGGGAGCTGTTTTTT. This translates into CASTLRAGGSTGELFF.

The chain joins TRBV30 to TRBJ2-3; TRBD2 agrees at 7 bases. This CDR3 comprises 14 residues. J lost 6 bases, V lost 5 bases, and 11 bases had no gene match. Germline V gene data show CDR1 as GTSNPN and CDR2 as SVGIG (reference sequence). The DNA of the CDR3 is TGTGCCTGGGGGCTAGCGGATCCCTCGGATACGCAGTATTTT. It specifies CAWGLADPSDTQYF.

The J gene is TRBJ2-1, the V gene TRBV7-2; 8 bases line up with TRBD1. The CDR3 is made up of 14 amino acids. Unmatched junction bases numbered 7, after V lost 6 bases and J lost 6 bases. Germline CDR1 SGHTA, CDR2 FQGNSA. The CDR3, as DNA: TGTGCCAGCAGTTCCAGGACAGGGACCAATGAGCAGTTCTTC. Protein sequence: CASSSRTGTNEQFF.

The CDR3 spells CSVEDGGKIGGYTF. In DNA form, the CDR3 reads TGCAGCGTTGAAGATGGGGGGAAAATAGGCGGCTACACCTTC. The chain carries TRBV29-1 and TRBJ1-2; D is possibly TRBD1 (5 bases). Germline assignment: CDR1 SQVTM and CDR2 ANQGSEA. Trimming removed 0 bases at V and 8 bases at J, with 16 bases between. The CDR3 is 14 residues long.

This sequence joins TRBV6-6 and TRBJ2-7; 14 bases agree with TRBD2. Trimming cost V 6 bases and J 3 bases; bases outside gene matches: 4. Germline V CDR1 and CDR2: MNHNY, SVGAGI (reference sequence). The CDR3 has 15 amino acids. CDR3 in amino acids: CASSQGTSGSYEQYF. CDR3 coding DNA: TGTGCCAGCAGCCAAGGGACTAGCGGGAGCTACGAGCAGTACTTC.

A few counts support this clone. The chain links TRBV29-1 to TRBJ1-2; D might be TRBD1 (6 bases). Trimming removed 3 bases at V and 2 bases at J, with 10 bases between. Germline-derived CDR1 and CDR2 are SQVTM and ANQGSEA. The CDR3 runs 13 residues. This CDR3 is CSVDNDRNYGYTF. The CDR3, as DNA: TGCAGCGTTGACAATGACAGGAACTATGGCTACACCTTC.

V gene TRBV30 combines with J gene TRBJ2-2, with D unclear. V was shortened by 0 bases and J by 7 bases, with 9 bases between the two germline ends. The CDR3 sequence is 13 residues long. Germline V CDR1 and CDR2: GTSNPN, SVGIG (reference sequence). Here the CDR3 reads CAWSVLASGELFF. The CDR3 DNA reads TGTGCCTGGAGTGTATTGGCAAGCGGGGAGCTGTTTTTT.

This chain links TRBV28 with TRBJ2-5; TRBD1 might be the D (5 bases). There are 14 residues in the CDR3. Germline V gene sequence: CDR1 MDHEN, CDR2 SYDVKM. Trimming left V 5 bases short and J 3 bases short, with 13 bases between. The DNA of the CDR3 is TGTGCCAGCAGTCCAGGGTTTCGGGAAGAGACCCAGTACTTC. It specifies CASSPGFREETQYF.

This clone was observed a single time. This chain's CDR3 is CASSLNGNSPLHF. CDR3 nucleotide sequence: TGCGCCAGCAGCTTGAACGGGAATTCACCCCTCCACTTT. The genes are TRBV5-1 and TRBJ1-6; D is uncertain. V lost 1 base, J lost 7 bases, and 6 bases lay in between. The CDR3 is 13 residues long. The germline V gene encodes CDR1 SGHRS and CDR2 YFSETQ. Full variable domain (rest looked up from reference TRBV5-1 and TRBJ1-6): KAGVTQTPRYLIKTRGQQVTLSCSPISGHRSVSWYQQTPGQGLQFLFEYFSETQRNKGNFPGRFSGRQFSNSRSEMNVSTLELGDSALYLCASSLNGNSPLHFGNGTRLTVT.